What follows are 30 T cell receptor beta chains derived from one specimen sequenced in a study of graft-versus-host responses after intestinal transplantation. The assay was immunoSEQ multiplex PCR, and TCRdb's table has in-frame clones only and misses some. The sample records about 54,000 clones, about 89% being singletons. The sequencing used PBMCs, collected 650 to 670 days after intestinal transplant. The source of these receptors is a human patient who received an intestinal transplant, so some T cells may come from the graft donor.

The table lists this clone with a count of one. The gene calls are TRBV13 and TRBJ1-2; 8 bases line up with TRBD1. The CDR3 sequence is 14 residues long. Germline V gives CDR1 PRHDT, CDR2 FYEKMQ (reference sequence). V shed 9 bases and J 3 bases; nucleotides not matched to a gene: 9. The CDR3 nucleotides are TGTGCCAGTTTGTTACAGGGGGAACACTATGGCTACACCTTC. This encodes CASLLQGEHYGYTF.

This clone has a single count. The J gene is TRBJ2-7, the V gene TRBV25-1; tentative D call: TRBD1 (5 bases). This CDR3 comprises 15 residues. Trimming pared 2 bases from V and 2 bases from J, leaving 13 bases between. Germline V CDR1 and CDR2: MGHDK, SYGVNS. The CDR3 reads CASSETGIVTYEQYF. The DNA of the CDR3 is TGTGCCAGCAGTGAAACAGGAATAGTAACCTACGAGCAGTACTTC.

V and J are TRBV21-1 and TRBJ1-2; the table's D call, TRBD1, has no DNA check behind it. TRBV21-1 is assigned pseudogene status. CDR3 length: 15 amino acids. The CDR3, as DNA: TGTGCCAGCAGCTCCGCAGGGCGATTACGCAATGGCTACACCTTC. It specifies CASSSAGRLRNGYTF.

V usage is TRBV19 and J usage is TRBJ1-6; maybe TRBD1 (5 bases). CDR3 length: 17 residues. Trimming took off 7 bases at V and 0 bases at J, with 16 bases between the two ends. Germline CDR1 is LNHDA and CDR2 is SQIVND (reference sequence). The CDR3 nucleotides are TGTGCCAGTACGACCTCCGGGACTAACTCCTATAATTCACCCCTCCACTTT. Protein product: CASTTSGTNSYNSPLHF.

This clone was observed once. This chain uses TRBV19 with TRBJ2-5; possibly TRBD1 or TRBD2 for D (5 bases each). The germline V gene encodes CDR1 LNHDA and CDR2 SQIVND (reference sequence). CDR3 length: 15 amino acids. V was cut by 3 bases and J by 2 bases, with 13 bases left in between. The CDR3 is CASSIDWDGQETQYF. The CDR3 coding sequence is TGTGCCAGTAGTATTGACTGGGACGGACAAGAGACCCAGTACTTC.

The chain has TRBV11-2 and TRBJ2-7; 10 bases map to TRBD1. Germline V gene lookup returns CDR1 SGHAT and CDR2 FQNNGV. This CDR3 has 15 amino acids. J was trimmed by 1 base and V by 4 bases; bases with no gene match: 4. CDR3 residues: CASSSPDRGSYEQYF. The CDR3, as DNA: TGTGCCAGCAGCTCCCCGGACAGGGGGTCCTACGAGCAGTACTTC.

This sequence joins TRBV18 and TRBJ2-7, with 12 positions matching TRBD2. The junction had 3 bases not matched to a gene; V was cut back by 4 bases and J by 2 bases. This CDR3 is 15 amino acids long. Per the germline V gene, CDR1 is KGHSH and CDR2 is LQKENI. The CDR3 DNA reads as TGTGCCAGCTCACGGACTAGCGGGGTAACCTACGAGCAGTACTTC. Translated, it gives CASSRTSGVTYEQYF.

The chain carries TRBV4-1 and TRBJ2-6, with TRBD1 identical over 10 bases. The CDR3 totals 19 residues. The V and J ends lost 1 base and 1 base, in that order; junction bases with no gene match: 7. Germline V gene sequence: CDR1 MGHRA, CDR2 YSYEKL. The CDR3 nucleotides read TGCGCCAGCAGCCAAGGGCGGTGGGACAGGGGATCTGGGGCCAACGTCCTGACTTTC. Its protein product is CASSQGRWDRGSGANVLTF.

This chain uses TRBV10-3 with TRBJ1-1; a possible D gene is TRBD1 (5 bases). The ends were cut back, 3 bases at V and 5 bases at J, with 7 bases in the middle. Germline values: CDR1 ENHRY, CDR2 SYGVKD. The CDR3 is made up of 12 amino acids. In nucleotides, the CDR3 is TGTGCCATCAGTGAACCAGGGACTGAAGCTTTCTTT. Translating it yields CAISEPGTEAFF.

The V call is TRBV9, the J call TRBJ2-7, with a weak D call TRBD2 (6 bases). CDR1 is SGDLS, CDR2 YYNGEE, per germline. The CDR3 sequence is 12 residues long. Trimming removed 4 bases from V and 7 bases from J, with 12 bases in between. The CDR3, as DNA: TGTGCCAGCAGCCAGGGTGGGGGGGAGCAGTACTTC. Protein product: CASSQGGGEQYF.

The CDR3 here is CASSPPGQGSDTQYF. Written as DNA, the CDR3 is TGTGCCAGCTCACCCCCCGGACAGGGCTCAGATACGCAGTATTTT. The chain uses TRBV18 and TRBJ2-3; 8 nucleotides agree with TRBD1. Germline V CDR1 and CDR2: KGHSH, LQKENI. The V segment lost 3 bases and the J segment 4 bases; nucleotides outside the gene matches: 6. CDR3 length: 15 amino acids.

The chain links TRBV5-4 to TRBJ2-5, with D perhaps matching TRBD1 or TRBD2 (5 bases each). Germline V gene data show CDR1 as SGHNT and CDR2 as YYREEE (reference sequence). The V gene lost 4 bases and the J gene lost 3 bases, with 10 bases spanning the gap. CDR3 length: 13 amino acids. CDR3 DNA sequence: TGTGCCAGCAGCGGCCGGGGCGAAGAGACCCAGTACTTC. Amino acids: CASSGRGEETQYF.

A single count supports this clone. The chain combines TRBV6-1 with TRBJ1-2, with 7 bases aligning to TRBD1. The CDR3 spans 14 residues. The junction had 6 bases not matched to a gene; V was cut back by 6 bases and J by 2 bases. Per the germline V gene, CDR1 is MNHNS and CDR2 is SASEGT. CDR3 bases: TGTGCCAGCAGGAAGCCACAGGGGAACTATGGCTACACCTTC. Translating it yields CASRKPQGNYGYTF.

This clone was detected only once. The rearrangement uses TRBV18 and TRBJ1-2, with D tentatively TRBD1 (6 bases). This CDR3 spans 16 amino acids. Per the germline V gene, CDR1 is KGHSH and CDR2 is LQKENI. V was trimmed by 3 bases and J by 2 bases, leaving 16 bases between them. The CDR3 region has the DNA TGTGCCAGCTCACCCTTTCGGGGGGGCGCGAACTATGGCTACACCTTC. It codes for CASSPFRGGANYGYTF.

The genes are TRBV7-8 and TRBJ1-1, with TRBD1 matching 7 bases. Looked up from germline, CDR1 is SGHVS and CDR2 is FQNEAQ. CDR3 length: 18 residues. V trimming: 6 bases; J trimming: 4 bases; junction bases outside the gene matches: 20. The CDR3 here is CASREVRGQRTLSTEAFF. DNA of the CDR3: TGTGCCAGCAGGGAAGTGAGGGGACAGCGAACGTTGAGCACTGAAGCTTTCTTT.

The chain carries TRBV5-1 and TRBJ2-3; D gene unclear. The CDR3 contains 14 residues. Germline assignment: CDR1 SGHRS and CDR2 YFSETQ. Trimming left V 4 bases short and J 0 bases short, with 9 bases between. CDR3 sequence: CASSGITSTDTQYF. For the CDR3, the DNA is TGCGCCAGCAGCGGGATTACCAGCACAGATACGCAGTATTTT. Looking up the rest from reference TRBV5-1 and TRBJ2-3 gives the full variable domain: KAGVTQTPRYLIKTRGQQVTLSCSPISGHRSVSWYQQTPGQGLQFLFEYFSETQRNKGNFPGRFSGRQFSNSRSEMNVSTLELGDSALYLCASSGITSTDTQYFGPGTRLTVL.

The chain employs TRBV7-2 and TRBJ2-1; D remains unclear. CDR3 size: 13 residues. Trimming pared 1 base from V and 3 bases from J, leaving 4 bases between. The germline gives CDR1 SGHTA, CDR2 FQGNSA. The CDR3 nucleotides read TGTGCCAGCAGCTTAGGGGACTACAATGAGCAGTTCTTC. Translated: CASSLGDYNEQFF. Variable domain in full (rest from reference TRBV7-2 and TRBJ2-1): GAGVSQSPSNKVTEKGKDVELRCDPISGHTALYWYRQSLGQGLEFLIYFQGNSAPDKSGLPSDRFSAERTGGSVSTLTIQRTQQEDSAVYLCASSLGDYNEQFFGPGTRLTVL.

The rearrangement joins TRBV7-9 to TRBJ1-5, with 7 bases matching TRBD1. This CDR3 contains 13 residues. V was clipped by 3 bases and J by 5 bases; unmatched bases: 1. In germline, CDR1 is SEHNR, CDR2 FQNEAQ (reference sequence). DNA for the CDR3: TGTGCCAGCAGCTTGGGGACAGATCAGCCCCAGCATTTT. This gives the protein CASSLGTDQPQHF. Based on the CDR3 plus reference TRBV7-9 and TRBJ1-5, the full variable domain is DTGVSQNPRHKITKRGQNVTFRCDPISEHNRLYWYRQTLGQGPEFLTYFQNEAQLEKSRLLSDRFSAERPKGSFSTLEIQRTEQGDSAMYLCASSLGTDQPQHFGDGTRLSIL.

The chain uses TRBV4-1 and TRBJ2-1, with 9 positions matching TRBD2. The CDR3 consists of 14 residues. J was trimmed by 8 bases and V by 2 bases; bases with no gene match: 4. Germline CDR1 MGHRA, CDR2 YSYEKL. The CDR3 region has the DNA TGCGCCAGCAGCCAACAGCGGGGGGCCTATGAGCAGTTCTTC. The encoded protein is CASSQQRGAYEQFF.

The V gene is TRBV12-5, the J gene TRBJ1-1; a weak D match, TRBD1 (5 bases). The V gene lost 2 bases and the J gene lost 0 bases, with 10 bases spanning the gap. The CDR3 consists of 15 residues. In germline, CDR1 is LGHNT, CDR2 FRNRAP. The CDR3 spells CASGLSVGLNTEAFF. Written as DNA, the CDR3 is TGTGCTAGTGGTTTGTCCGTGGGACTGAACACTGAAGCTTTCTTT. Filled out from reference TRBV12-5 and TRBJ1-1, the complete variable domain reads DARVTQTPRHKVTEMGQEVTMRCQPILGHNTVFWYRQTMMQGLELLAYFRNRAPLDDSGMPKDRFSAEMPDATLATLKIQPSEPRDSAVYFCASGLSVGLNTEAFFGQGTRLTVV.

V is TRBV6-6 and J is TRBJ2-7; TRBD2 is a possible D gene (5 bases). Trimming removed 7 bases at V and 1 base at J, with 11 bases between. Germline CDR1 is MNHNY and CDR2 is SVGAGI (reference sequence). The CDR3 is 13 amino acids. CDR3 sequence reads: CASTPGWSYEQYF. CDR3 in DNA: TGTGCCAGCACCCCGGGGTGGTCCTACGAGCAGTACTTC.

This sequence joins TRBV5-6 and TRBJ2-3; 7 bases agree with TRBD1. Germline assignment: CDR1 SGHDT and CDR2 YYEEEE. V shed 4 bases and J 0 bases; nucleotides not matched to a gene: 8. This CDR3 spans 16 amino acids. In nucleotides, the CDR3 is TGTGCCAGCAGCGGACGGGACAGTACTAGCACAGATACGCAGTATTTT. This sequence encodes CASSGRDSTSTDTQYF. The full variable domain, with the rest looked up from reference TRBV5-6 and TRBJ2-3, is DAGVTQSPTHLIKTRGQQVTLRCSPKSGHDTVSWYQQALGQGPQFIFQYYEEEERQRGNFPDRFSGHQFPNYSSELNVNALLLGDSALYLCASSGRDSTSTDTQYFGPGTRLTVL.

The J gene is TRBJ2-4, the V gene TRBV7-7; D is unresolved. Germline V CDR1 and CDR2: SSHAT, FNYEAQ (reference sequence). Trimming shortened V by 0 bases and J by 1 base, and 13 bases separated the two germline ends. The CDR3 spans 17 residues. The CDR3 sequence: CASSLATQGHAKNIQYF. The CDR3 coding sequence is TGTGCCAGCAGCTTAGCGACCCAAGGCCACGCCAAAAACATTCAGTACTTC. Using reference TRBV7-7 and TRBJ2-4 for the parts outside the CDR3, the full variable domain is GAGVSQSPRYKVTKRGQDVTLRCDPISSHATLYWYQQALGQGPEFLTYFNYEAQPDKSGLPSDRFSAERPEGSISTLTIQRTEQRDSAMYRCASSLATQGHAKNIQYFGAGTRLSVL.

V and J are TRBV18 and TRBJ1-5, with D possibly TRBD1 on 6 matching bases. Deletions cut 3 bases from V and 6 bases from J, with 15 bases between. The germline CDR1 and CDR2 sequences are KGHSH and LQKENI. The CDR3 sequence is 15 residues long. The CDR3 coding sequence is TGTGCCAGCTCACCGAAGGACAGAGGGGGTCAGCCCCAGCATTTT. It is translated as CASSPKDRGGQPQHF.

The chain couples TRBV27 to TRBJ2-5; the match to TRBD2 covers 8 bases. From germline, CDR1 is MNHEY and CDR2 SMNVEV (reference sequence). This CDR3 is 16 amino acids long. J lost 5 bases, V lost 6 bases, and 14 bases had no gene match. The CDR3 sequence is CASSSLRGGRQETQYF. CDR3 bases: TGTGCCAGCAGCTCCCTCCGGGGGGGCCGCCAGGAGACCCAGTACTTC.

The gene calls are TRBV5-5 and TRBJ2-5; the D gene is possibly TRBD1 (5 bases). The J call may be in error: the DNA end matches TRBJ2-7 better. This CDR3 has 11 residues. Per the germline V gene, CDR1 is SGHKS and CDR2 is YYEKEE (reference sequence). Here the CDR3 DNA reads TGTGCCAGCAGCGGGGCATACGAGCAGTACTTC. Translating gives CASSGAYEQYF.

The V gene is TRBV11-2, the J gene TRBJ1-2; 7 bases match TRBD1. This CDR3 is built from 15 residues. Per the germline V gene, CDR1 is SGHAT and CDR2 is FQNNGV. With 5 bases clipped from V and 2 bases from J, the junction kept 8 bases outside the gene matches. The CDR3 spells CASSTGQRLNYGYTF. The CDR3 nucleotides are TGTGCCAGCAGCACGGGACAGCGACTCAACTATGGCTACACCTTC.

The gene calls are TRBV30 and TRBJ2-1; maybe TRBD2 (7 bases). Per germline, CDR1 GTSNPN and CDR2 SVGIG (reference sequence). The CDR3 sequence is 12 residues long. The V gene lost 1 base and the J gene lost 10 bases, with 11 bases spanning the gap. The CDR3 loop is CAWSGGGAEQFF. CDR3 DNA sequence: TGTGCCTGGAGTGGAGGGGGGGCAGAGCAGTTCTTC.

The chain employs TRBV6-1 and TRBJ1-2; D not certain. Germline CDR1 and CDR2: MNHNS and SASEGT. The CDR3 contains 13 residues. The V and J ends lost 4 bases and 4 bases respectively, with 10 bases between them. For the CDR3, the DNA is TGTGCCAGCAGTGCGTCCAACCTCTATGGCTACACCTTC. Residues: CASSASNLYGYTF.

V is TRBV11-2 and J is TRBJ2-7; TRBD2 matches at 8 bases. The trim removed 2 bases at V and 2 bases at J, leaving 2 bases unmatched. Germline assignment: CDR1 SGHAT and CDR2 FQNNGV. There are 14 residues in the CDR3. The CDR3, as DNA: TGTGCCAGCAGCTTACGCGGGGGGACCTACGAGCAGTACTTC. Its translation is CASSLRGGTYEQYF.